Listed below are T cell receptor beta chains from one sample, sequenced in a study of T cell responses to AZD1222 COVID-19 vaccine. The table came from immunoSEQ multiplex PCR; TCRdb's copy has only in-frame clones and leaves some out. The data contain about 42,000 clones, approximately 90% of them seen just once; the ten biggest clones take up more than 20%. This material consisted of peripheral blood, taken 28 days after the second AZD1222 dose. The source of these receptors is an adult who received the AZD1222 COVID-19 vaccine. CDR3s include the opening cysteine and the closing phenylalanine or tryptophan. D genes are given only for firm matches. Expanded clones are given a class, and other clones once, few, many or no size at all.

abundance | d_gene | j_gene | len | v_gene | CDR3aa | CDR3nt
once | - | TRBJ2-7 | 15 | TRBV7-2 | CASSPAPGPIYEQYF | TGTGCCAGCAGCCCCGCCCCCGGGCCCATCTACGAGCAGTACTTC
- | - | TRBJ1-4 | 14 | TRBV5-1 | CASSLAREGSKLFF | TGCGCCAGCAGCTTGGCCAGGGAGGGATCCAAACTGTTTTTT
- | - | TRBJ2-3 | 16 | TRBV5-5 | CASSLDRPRTTDTQYF | TGTGCCAGCAGCTTGGATCGGCCTCGAACCACAGATACGCAGTATTTT
- | - | TRBJ2-1 | 15 | TRBV7-9 | CASSLTGMSYNEQFF | TGTGCCAGCAGCTTAACAGGGATGTCCTACAATGAGCAGTTCTTC
- | TRBD1 | TRBJ1-1 | 15 | TRBV27 | CASRSPTGGWTEAFF | TGTGCCAGCAGAAGTCCCACAGGGGGCTGGACTGAAGCTTTCTTT
- | - | TRBJ2-2 | 14 | TRBV5-5 | CASSWTAKTGELFF | TGTGCCAGCAGCTGGACTGCGAAAACCGGGGAGCTGTTTTTT
- | TRBD1 | TRBJ1-2 | 17 | TRBV5-4 | CASSLGQGAQTYYGYTF | TGTGCCAGCAGCTTGGGGCAGGGGGCGCAGACTTACTATGGCTACACCTTC
- | TRBD2 | TRBJ2-1 | 18 | TRBV11-2 | CASSLGMGLAGGGSRQFF | TGTGCCAGCAGCTTAGGGATGGGACTAGCGGGAGGGGGGTCCCGGCAGTTCTTC
- | - | TRBJ2-7 | 14 | TRBV6-5 | CASSSGQRVGEQYF | TGTGCCAGCAGTTCCGGACAGCGGGTAGGGGAGCAGTACTTC
- | TRBD2 | TRBJ2-3 | 16 | TRBV29-1 | CSVEGLAGGGTDTQYF | TGCAGCGTTGAAGGATTAGCGGGAGGCGGCACAGATACGCAGTATTTT
- | TRBD1 | TRBJ1-1 | 16 | TRBV5-1 | CASSPRDRMMNTEAFF | TGCGCCAGCAGCCCCCGGGACAGGATGATGAACACTGAAGCTTTCTTT
- | TRBD1 | TRBJ1-2 | 15 | TRBV19 | CASSISWDSNYGYTF | TGTGCCAGTAGTATTTCCTGGGACAGCAACTATGGCTACACCTTC
few | - | TRBJ1-2 | 14 | TRBV7-2 | CASSIETGFYGYTF | TGTGCCAGCAGCATAGAAACAGGGTTCTATGGCTACACCTTC
- | - | TRBJ1-6 | 15 | TRBV6-1 | CASSEAKSRNSPLHF | TGTGCCAGCAGTGAAGCCAAAAGCAGAAATTCACCCCTCCACTTT
- | - | TRBJ1-1 | 12 | TRBV28 | CASSLYNTEAFF | TGTGCCAGCAGTCTCTATAACACTGAAGCTTTCTTT
- | - | TRBJ1-2 | 12 | TRBV6-1 | CASSEGDGGYTF | TGTGCCAGCAGTGAGGGGGATGGTGGCTACACCTTC
few | TRBD1 | TRBJ1-4 | 16 | TRBV4-2 | CASSHRTGEEGEKLFF | TGTGCCAGCAGCCATCGGACAGGGGAGGAGGGTGAAAAACTGTTTTTT
few | - | TRBJ2-7 | 14 | TRBV19 | CASSIAGDVYEQYF | TGTGCCAGTAGTATAGCGGGAGATGTCTACGAGCAGTACTTC
- | - | TRBJ1-4 | 14 | TRBV9 | CASSVGLRNEKLFF | TGTGCCAGCAGCGTAGGTCTCCGGAATGAAAAACTGTTTTTT
- | - | TRBJ1-1 | 16 | TRBV4-3 | CASSQGSGNLNTEAFF | TGCGCCAGCAGCCAAGGATCAGGGAACCTGAACACTGAAGCTTTCTTT
- | - | TRBJ2-7 | 14 | TRBV5-1 | CASSTAWATYEQYF | TGCGCCAGCAGCACGGCGTGGGCAACCTACGAGCAGTACTTC
- | - | TRBJ1-2 | 15 | TRBV9 | CASSLQGFGNYGYTF | TGTGCCAGCAGCCTACAGGGATTCGGTAACTATGGCTACACCTTC
- | - | TRBJ1-6 | 13 | TRBV27 | CASSLGRISPLHF | TGTGCCAGCAGTTTAGGGCGGATCTCACCCCTCCACTTT
- | - | TRBJ1-4 | 13 | TRBV27 | CASSLGVNEKLFF | TGTGCCAGCAGTTTGGGCGTTAATGAAAAACTGTTTTTT
once | TRBD2 | TRBJ2-3 | 18 | TRBV7-2 | CASSLGLSGGGSTDTQYF | TGTGCCAGCAGCTTAGGGCTTAGCGGGGGGGGAAGCACAGATACGCAGTATTTT
- | - | TRBJ2-7 | 15 | TRBV7-8 | CASSEAGPSAYEQYF | TGTGCCAGCAGCGAGGCGGGGCCTTCCGCTTACGAGCAGTACTTC
- | TRBD2 | TRBJ2-2 | 17 | TRBV7-3 | CASSLKASGGHTGELFF | TGTGCCAGCAGCTTAAAGGCTAGCGGGGGCCACACCGGGGAGCTGTTTTTT
- | - | TRBJ1-1 | 13 | TRBV7-9 | CASSAGGRAEAFF | TGTGCCAGCAGCGCCGGGGGGCGAGCTGAAGCTTTCTTT
- | - | TRBJ1-4 | 14 | TRBV27 | CASSFGATNEKLFF | TGTGCCAGCAGTTTTGGGGCAACTAATGAAAAACTGTTTTTT
- | - | TRBJ2-2 | 13 | TRBV5-1 | CASRSGYTGELFF | TGCGCCAGCAGGTCCGGGTACACCGGGGAGCTGTTTTTT
few | TRBD1 | TRBJ1-5 | 18 | TRBV18 | CASSPYGQGASGNQPQHF | TGTGCCAGCTCACCATACGGTCAGGGGGCTTCGGGCAATCAGCCCCAGCATTTT
- | TRBD1 | TRBJ1-1 | 16 | TRBV18 | CASSPMGGQQNTEAFF | TGTGCCAGCTCTCCCATGGGGGGACAGCAGAACACTGAAGCTTTCTTT
- | TRBD1 | TRBJ1-1 | 15 | TRBV7-2 | CASTPPGQGNTEAFF | TGTGCCAGCACCCCCCCGGGACAGGGGAACACTGAAGCTTTCTTT
- | TRBD2 | TRBJ2-1 | 14 | TRBV29-1 | CSSSTSGYYNEQFF | TGCAGCTCGAGCACTAGCGGCTACTACAATGAGCAGTTCTTC
- | - | TRBJ2-7 | 16 | TRBV21-1 | CASSKVWGGKGYEQYF | TGTGCCAGCAGCAAAGTTTGGGGGGGCAAAGGCTACGAGCAGTACTTC
- | - | TRBJ2-3 | 12 | TRBV10-2 | CASRRVWDTQYF | TGCGCCAGCAGGAGGGTATGGGATACGCAGTATTTT
- | TRBD2 | TRBJ2-1 | 17 | TRBV5-1 | CASSPGTRGGEYNEQFF | TGCGCCAGCAGCCCCGGGACTCGTGGGGGGGAATACAATGAGCAGTTCTTC